Shown below are 28 T cell receptor beta chains from a single sample sequenced in a study of T cell changes during pregnancy in multiple sclerosis. Generated by immunoSEQ multiplex PCR, the TCRdb table keeps only in-frame clones and is missing some. The sample lists 40,000 to 55,000 clones; about 90% were seen once. The sample consisted of CD4+ T cells from peripheral blood mononuclear cells, taken after pregnancy. Every receptor here comes from a female donor in good health, enrolled as a control in a pregnancy study.

The chain couples TRBV19 to TRBJ2-7; 8 positions match TRBD1. Germline CDR1 LNHDA, CDR2 SQIVND (reference sequence). The J segment lost 5 bases and the V segment lost 6 bases, leaving 9 bases of the junction unmatched. The CDR3 consists of 14 residues. The CDR3 loop reads CASRLTGEIDEQYF. The DNA of the CDR3 is TGTGCCAGTAGACTGACAGGGGAAATCGACGAGCAGTACTTC.

The rearrangement uses TRBV5-1 and TRBJ2-5, with 9 bases fitting TRBD2. This CDR3 region has 15 residues. V shed 0 bases and J 6 bases; nucleotides not matched to a gene: 6. Germline loops: CDR1 SGHRS, CDR2 YFSETQ. CDR3 loop: CASSLGLAAPQTQYF. CDR3 in DNA: TGCGCCAGCAGCTTGGGACTAGCGGCCCCCCAGACCCAGTACTTC.

This clone was observed once. The chain links TRBV6-5 to TRBJ1-1; the match to TRBD1 covers 7 bases. The length of the CDR3 is 14 residues. The V gene end was trimmed by 5 bases and the J gene end by 4 bases; junction bases not matched to a gene: 7. Germline CDR1 reads MNHEY; CDR2 reads SVGAGI. In nucleotides, the CDR3 is TGTGCCAGCAGTAGGGGGCCAGGTTTCACTGAAGCTTTCTTT. Its protein product is CASSRGPGFTEAFF.

The chain joins TRBV19 to TRBJ2-2; 10 bases line up with TRBD1. The junction had 4 bases not matched to a gene; V was cut back by 8 bases and J by 4 bases. CDR3 length equals 14 residues. Looked up from germline, CDR1 is LNHDA and CDR2 is SQIVND (reference sequence). This chain's CDR3 is CASRTGGSTGELFF. CDR3 coding DNA: TGTGCCAGTCGGACAGGGGGGAGCACCGGGGAGCTGTTTTTT.

V is TRBV27 and J is TRBJ1-6; D not resolved. Germline CDR1 reads MNHEY; CDR2 reads SMNVEV (reference sequence). V lost 3 bases and J 5 bases, leaving 11 bases between the germline ends. The length of the CDR3 is 15 residues. CDR3 in amino acids: CASSFAGPHNSPLHF. The CDR3 DNA reads as TGTGCCAGCAGTTTCGCTGGGCCACATAATTCACCCCTCCACTTT.

This rearrangement joins TRBV11-2 to TRBJ1-2, with D tentatively TRBD1 (6 bases). CDR1 and CDR2 (germline): SGHAT, FQNNGV. The CDR3 is 13 amino acids. V was shortened by 3 bases and J by 4 bases, with 9 bases between the two germline ends. Here the CDR3 DNA reads TGTGCCAGCAGCTTTGACAGGACCTATGGCTACACCTTC. It codes for CASSFDRTYGYTF.

This chain uses TRBV7-2 with TRBJ1-4, with D perhaps matching TRBD1 (5 bases). The CDR3 totals 14 residues. From germline, CDR1 is SGHTA and CDR2 FQGNSA. V was cut by 2 bases and J by 5 bases, with 9 bases left in between. The CDR3 bases are TGTGCCAGCAGCTTACAGGGTATGAATGAAAAACTGTTTTTT. The encoded protein is CASSLQGMNEKLFF.

V and J are TRBV18 and TRBJ2-7; 7 bases agree with TRBD2. Germline trimming cut 1 base from V and 6 bases from J; bases unmatched to any gene: 3. The CDR3 sequence is 13 residues long. CDR1 and CDR2 from the germline V gene are KGHSH and LQKENI. The CDR3 loop is CASSPLPGGEQYF. In nucleotides, the CDR3 is TGTGCCAGCTCACCACTTCCGGGAGGCGAGCAGTACTTC. Supplemented by reference TRBV18 and TRBJ2-7, the full variable domain reads NAGVMQNPRHLVRRRGQEARLRCSPMKGHSHVYWYRQLPEEGLKFMVYLQKENIIDESGMPKERFSAEFPKEGPSILRIQQVVRGDSAAYFCASSPLPGGEQYFGPGTRLTVT.

The chain recombines TRBV25-1 with TRBJ2-1; 7 nucleotides agree with TRBD2. Germline CDR1 and CDR2: MGHDK and SYGVNS. V trimming: 1 base; J trimming: 5 bases; junction bases outside the gene matches: 5. The CDR3 is made up of 15 amino acids. The CDR3 is CASSELSGDNNEQFF. The CDR3 region has the DNA TGTGCCAGCAGTGAATTAAGCGGGGATAACAATGAGCAGTTCTTC.

V is TRBV30 and J is TRBJ2-1; TRBD2 matches 9 bases. This CDR3 has 14 residues. Germline V gene data show CDR1 as GTSNPN and CDR2 as SVGIG (reference sequence). After removal of 5 bases from V and 9 bases from J, the junction contained 11 bases not matched to a gene. Here the CDR3 DNA reads TGTGCCTGGGGTACCGGGACTAGCTCGTCTGAGCAGTTCTTC. Protein sequence: CAWGTGTSSSEQFF.

This chain links TRBV27 with TRBJ1-6, with 8 nucleotides matching TRBD1. CDR1 MNHEY and CDR2 SMNVEV come from the germline V gene (reference sequence). V lost 5 bases, J lost 10 bases, and 7 bases stayed unmatched. The CDR3 sequence is 14 residues long. CDR3 nucleotides: TGTGCCAGCAGTCCAGGACAGGGAGGCTCACCCCTCCACTTT. Translated, it gives CASSPGQGGSPLHF.

This chain uses TRBV2 with TRBJ2-7; 10 nucleotides match TRBD2. CDR1 is SNHLY, CDR2 FYNNEI, per germline. The CDR3 contains 17 residues. V was pared by 7 bases and J by 2 bases, with 14 bases of the junction left unmatched. Written as DNA, the CDR3 is TGTGCCAGCACCCAGGCACTAGCGGGAAGAGCCCCCTACGAGCAGTACTTC. Its protein product is CASTQALAGRAPYEQYF.

The chain links TRBV7-8 to TRBJ1-4; possible D gene TRBD1, 5 bases. Germline-derived CDR1 and CDR2 are SGHVS and FQNEAQ. Trimming took 4 bases from V and 8 from J, leaving 20 bases between them. The CDR3 runs to 16 residues. In nucleotides, the CDR3 is TGTGCCAGCAGCTCCGGACGGGGGGGTGCTCTCGAAAAACTGTTTTTT. Its protein is CASSSGRGGALEKLFF. Variable domain in full (rest from reference TRBV7-8 and TRBJ1-4): GAGVSQSPRYKVAKRGQDVALRCDPISGHVSLFWYQQALGQGPEFLTYFQNEAQLDKSGLPSDRFFAERPEGSVSTLKIQRTQQEDSAVYLCASSSGRGGALEKLFFGSGTQLSVL.

For the CDR3, the DNA is TGTGCCAGTAGTATAGAGAGGACAGATACGCAGTATTTT. Its protein is CASSIERTDTQYF. The chain recombines TRBV19 with TRBJ2-3; unclear D gene. The V gene lost 0 bases and the J gene lost 3 bases, with 4 bases spanning the gap. This CDR3 is 13 amino acids long. Germline lookup yields CDR1 LNHDA and CDR2 SQIVND (reference sequence).

This chain joins TRBV27 and TRBJ2-1, with 13 bases that match TRBD2. Looked up from germline, CDR1 is MNHEY and CDR2 is SMNVEV (reference sequence). The CDR3 consists of 15 residues. Trimming at V came to 5 bases and at J to 5 bases, leaving 3 bases not matched to a gene. CDR3 bases: TGTGCCAGCAGTGGGACTAGCGGGAACCACAATGAGCAGTTCTTC. The encoded protein is CASSGTSGNHNEQFF.

The rearrangement uses TRBV5-1 and TRBJ2-3; no clear D. Trimming took off 6 bases at V and 3 bases at J, with 14 bases between the two ends. The V gene's germline CDR1 is SGHRS and CDR2 YFSETQ. The CDR3 sequence is 14 residues long. The CDR3 sequence is CASTQGWSTDTQYF. CDR3 coding DNA: TGCGCCAGCACTCAAGGCTGGAGTACAGATACGCAGTATTTT.

The chain combines TRBV25-1 with TRBJ2-7; a weak D match, TRBD2 (5 bases). Near its end, the DNA agrees better with TRBJ2-5, so the J call may be wrong. The CDR3 sequence is 13 residues long. Per the germline V gene, CDR1 is MGHDK and CDR2 is SYGVNS. The CDR3 DNA reads as TGTGCCAGCAGCGAGCGAATACGGGGGACCCAGTACTTC. Its protein is CASSERIRGTQYF.

This rearrangement joins TRBV19 to TRBJ1-3; no clear D. CDR3 length: 15 amino acids. Germline V gene lookup returns CDR1 LNHDA and CDR2 SQIVND (reference sequence). Trimming pared 7 bases from V and 2 bases from J, leaving 15 bases between. CDR3 sequence reads: CASTQTSSAGNTIYF. The CDR3 DNA reads TGTGCCAGTACTCAAACCAGCAGCGCTGGAAACACCATATATTTT.

V usage is TRBV7-3 and J usage is TRBJ1-1; D not certain. V dropped 6 bases and J dropped 1 base, with 15 bases sitting between them. This CDR3 is built from 15 residues. The germline V gene encodes CDR1 SGHTA and CDR2 FQGTGA. The CDR3 DNA sequence: TGTGCCAGCAGGTCCAACCCGGGGAGGAACACTGAAGCTTTCTTT. Translation gives CASRSNPGRNTEAFF.

This chain uses TRBV10-1 with TRBJ2-1, with D maybe TRBD1 (5 bases). V was cut by 3 bases and J by 1 base, with 13 bases left in between. CDR1 WNHNN and CDR2 SYGVQD come from the germline V gene (reference sequence). The CDR3 sequence is 16 residues long. The CDR3 spells CASSDGRAGSYNEQFF. The CDR3 nucleotides read TGCGCCAGCAGTGATGGCAGGGCAGGGTCCTACAATGAGCAGTTCTTC.

The chain is built from TRBV7-6 and TRBJ1-1; maybe TRBD1 (6 bases). Trimming took off 0 bases at V and 11 bases at J, with 13 bases between the two ends. This CDR3 region has 13 residues. Germline V gene data show CDR1 as SGHVS and CDR2 as FNYEAQ. This chain's CDR3 is CASSLAGETGAFF. CDR3 nucleotides: TGTGCCAGCAGCTTAGCAGGGGAAACAGGGGCTTTCTTT.

This chain joins TRBV7-2 and TRBJ2-1; tentative D call: TRBD1 (7 bases). Germline lookup yields CDR1 SGHTA and CDR2 FQGNSA. The CDR3 extends over 18 amino acids. V was cut by 4 bases and J by 0 bases, with 19 bases left in between. The CDR3 nucleotides read TGTGCCAGCAGCTCGCGACTAGGGGGCCTCAACTCCTACAATGAGCAGTTCTTC. As protein: CASSSRLGGLNSYNEQFF.

The chain joins TRBV6-6 to TRBJ1-1, with a possible D match to TRBD1 (6 bases). The CDR3 sequence is 14 residues long. Germline CDR1 is MNHNY and CDR2 is SVGAGI (reference sequence). V was cut by 4 bases and J by 1 base, with 10 bases left in between. This CDR3 reads CASSSWDKNTEAFF. CDR3 bases: TGTGCCAGCAGTTCCTGGGACAAGAACACTGAAGCTTTCTTT.

This chain joins TRBV11-2 and TRBJ2-2; 7 bases are a match to TRBD1. Looked up from germline, CDR1 is SGHAT and CDR2 is FQNNGV. V lost 5 bases to trimming and J lost 6 bases; unmatched junction nucleotides: 6. The CDR3 extends over 14 amino acids. The CDR3 spells CASSVDRLSGELFF. The CDR3 DNA reads TGTGCCAGCAGCGTGGACAGGCTCTCCGGGGAGCTGTTTTTT.

The chain joins TRBV6-1 to TRBJ2-7; TRBD2 is a possible D gene (5 bases). Trimming removed 3 bases from V and 7 bases from J, with 19 bases in between. This CDR3 is 15 amino acids long. CDR1 and CDR2 from the germline V gene are MNHNS and SASEGT. Here the CDR3 reads CASSDSSRPWGEQYF. The DNA for the CDR3 is TGTGCCAGCAGTGATTCTAGCCGACCCTGGGGAGAGCAGTACTTC.

The gene calls are TRBV30 and TRBJ1-6; no clear D. CDR3 length equals 12 residues. V gave up 3 bases and J gave up 10 bases, with 10 bases separating them. Germline V gene data show CDR1 as GTSNPN and CDR2 as SVGIG (reference sequence). CDR3: CAWRSVRSPLHF. In nucleotides, the CDR3 is TGTGCCTGGAGGAGTGTTCGATCACCCCTCCACTTT.

DNA for the CDR3: TGTGCCAGCAGGCCCGGACACAGCAATCAGCCCCAGCATTTT. Translating it yields CASRPGHSNQPQHF. This chain uses TRBV6-6 with TRBJ1-5; tentative D call: TRBD1 (5 bases). This CDR3 has 14 amino acids. Trimming took off 6 bases at V and 1 base at J, with 10 bases between the two ends. From germline, CDR1 is MNHNY and CDR2 SVGAGI (reference sequence).

The rearrangement joins TRBV10-3 to TRBJ2-1; TRBD1 aligns across 7 bases. This CDR3 spans 17 amino acids. The germline CDR1 and CDR2 sequences are ENHRY and SYGVKD. V lost 0 bases, J lost 1 base, and 6 bases stayed unmatched. The CDR3 here is CAISESGMTGSYNEQFF. CDR3 DNA: TGTGCCATCAGTGAGTCTGGCATGACAGGGTCCTACAATGAGCAGTTCTTC.